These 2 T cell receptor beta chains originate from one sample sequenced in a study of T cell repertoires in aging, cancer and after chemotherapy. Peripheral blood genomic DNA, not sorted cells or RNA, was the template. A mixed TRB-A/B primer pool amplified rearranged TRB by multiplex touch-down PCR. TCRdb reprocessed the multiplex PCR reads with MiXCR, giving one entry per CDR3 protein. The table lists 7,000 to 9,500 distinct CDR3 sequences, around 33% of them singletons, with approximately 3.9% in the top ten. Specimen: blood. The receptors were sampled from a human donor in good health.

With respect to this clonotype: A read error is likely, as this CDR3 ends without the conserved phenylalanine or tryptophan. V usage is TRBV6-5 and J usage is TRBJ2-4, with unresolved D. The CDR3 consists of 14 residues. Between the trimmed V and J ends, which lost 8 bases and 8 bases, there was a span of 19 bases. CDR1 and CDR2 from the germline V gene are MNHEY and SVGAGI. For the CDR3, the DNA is TGTGCCAGCGGCCGCCTGGCGGACGTATACATTCAGTACTTA. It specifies CASGRLADVYIQYL.

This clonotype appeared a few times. The CDR3 protein is CASSLLGSNGEQYF. In nucleotides, the CDR3 is TGTGCCAGCAGTTTGCTTGGATCAAACGGCGAGCAGTACTTC. The V call is TRBV27, the J call TRBJ2-7, with D unresolved. The CDR3 runs to 14 residues. Germline lookup yields CDR1 MNHEY and CDR2 SMNVEV (reference sequence). V was clipped by 3 bases and J by 6 bases, with 15 bases between them.